This TCR beta chain was sequenced in a study of blood T cell repertoires in COVID-19. Across the study: Material from acute and convalescent COVID-19 was sourced from the United States, Italy and Spain. Nucleic acid was either cDNA or gDNA, and it came from T cells, B-cell-depleted T cells, or PBMCs.

The CDR3 totals 17 residues. Germline V gene data show CDR1 as SEHNR and CDR2 as FQNEAQ (reference sequence). The ends lost 1 base at V and 5 bases at J; junction bases unmatched: 11. Patients in Seattle were enrolled during active infection, then followed longitudinally. Assay: immunoSEQ multiplex PCR; the TCRdb copy retains only in-frame clones and omits some. This table holds 90,000 or so clones, around 86% found once. The sequenced material came from peripheral blood. The TCR comes from a man aged 60 to 69 with COVID-19, enrolled during active disease. The gene calls are TRBV7-9 and TRBJ2-7; TRBD2 matches at 10 bases. The CDR3 coding sequence is TGTGCCAGCAGCTTAGGTCGAGCGGGAGGGAGCTTCGACGAGCAGTACTTC. The encoded protein is CASSLGRAGGSFDEQYF.